This entry lists 26 T cell receptor beta chains sequenced from one sample in a study of response to subunit inactivated influenza vaccine. TCRdb processed the RT-PCR reads anew with MiXCR; each CDR3 protein has one entry. The sample includes approximately 170,000 distinct CDR3 sequences, over 9.5% of them seen just once. Separately, the same data were catalogued under a study of T cells expressing NK-cell markers. That source reports: 5'RACE template switching with UMIs produced the TCR beta cDNA.

This material consisted of CD8+ T cells sorted from PBMCs, taken roughly 13 days after vaccination. All receptors derive from a man in his fifties who received an inactivated influenza vaccine.

This clonotype was seen a handful of times. This rearrangement joins TRBV5-6 to TRBJ2-1; 10 bases map to TRBD2. V gave up 2 bases and J gave up 8 bases; unmatched junction bases: 4. This CDR3 has 14 residues. Germline loops: CDR1 SGHDT, CDR2 YYEEEE. CDR3 residues: CASSLAGGPYEQFF. CDR3 nucleotide sequence: TGTGCCAGCAGCTTAGCGGGAGGGCCTTATGAGCAGTTCTTC.

The rearrangement links TRBV7-9 to TRBJ2-1, with 10 bases lining up with TRBD2. Germline V gene lookup returns CDR1 SEHNR and CDR2 FQNEAQ (reference sequence). Trimming took 4 bases from V and 6 from J; bases not matched to a gene: 3. This CDR3 is built from 14 residues. In DNA, the CDR3 is TGTGCCAGCAGCTCCTGGACTAGCGGCAATGAGCAGTTCTTC. Translation: CASSSWTSGNEQFF.

This clonotype was observed a few times. This chain connects TRBV7-9 to TRBJ2-1; tentatively, D is TRBD2 (5 bases). The germline V gene encodes CDR1 SEHNR and CDR2 FQNEAQ (reference sequence). The CDR3 loop spans 15 amino acids. Trimming pared 5 bases from V and 4 bases from J, leaving 15 bases between. The CDR3 loop is CASSRGNPRYNEQFF. The CDR3 DNA reads TGTGCCAGCAGCCGAGGGAACCCACGATACAATGAGCAGTTCTTC.

This CDR3 is CASSTPGTRVPGELFF. The CDR3 nucleotides read TGTGCCAGCAGTACTCCCGGGACTCGGGTCCCCGGGGAGCTGTTTTTT. The V call is TRBV12-3 or TRBV12-4, the J call TRBJ2-2; D might be TRBD2 (6 bases). The CDR3 is 16 residues long. The ends were cut back, 5 bases at V and 6 bases at J, with 19 bases in the middle.

The rearrangement links TRBV29-1 to TRBJ1-1, with D possibly being TRBD1 (5 bases). The CDR3 length is 13 residues. Germline assignment: CDR1 SQVTM and CDR2 ANQGSEA. Deletions cut 5 bases from V and 0 bases from J, with 10 bases between. The CDR3 coding sequence is TGCAGCGTTTTGAGAGGGGTGAACACTGAAGCTTTCTTT. This encodes CSVLRGVNTEAFF. The full variable domain, its missing parts supplied by reference TRBV29-1 and TRBJ1-1, is SAVISQKPSRDICQRGTSLTIQCQVDSQVTMMFWYRQQPGQSLTLIATANQGSEATYESGFVIDKFPISRPNLTFSTLTVSNMSPEDSSIYLCSVLRGVNTEAFFGQGTRLTVV.

This clonotype was counted a few times. The V call is TRBV7-2, the J call TRBJ2-2; 8 bases match TRBD1. Germline V CDR1 and CDR2: SGHTA, FQGNSA. This CDR3 comprises 15 residues. V was clipped by 1 base and J by 4 bases; unmatched bases: 2. CDR3 coding DNA: TGTGCCAGCAGCTTAGGACAGGGGACCACCGGGGAGCTGTTTTTT. Translating gives CASSLGQGTTGELFF. Based on the CDR3 plus reference TRBV7-2 and TRBJ2-2, the full variable domain is GAGVSQSPSNKVTEKGKDVELRCDPISGHTALYWYRQSLGQGLEFLIYFQGNSAPDKSGLPSDRFSAERTGGSVSTLTIQRTQQEDSAVYLCASSLGQGTTGELFFGEGSRLTVL.

V gene TRBV4-1 combines with J gene TRBJ2-2; 12 bases match TRBD1. Germline V gives CDR1 MGHRA, CDR2 YSYEKL. CDR3 size: 16 residues. Unmatched junction bases numbered 5, after V lost 0 bases and J lost 9 bases. The CDR3 sequence is CASSQDYGTGGRELFF. As DNA, the CDR3 is TGCGCCAGCAGCCAAGATTACGGGACAGGGGGCCGGGAGCTGTTTTTT.

This rearrangement joins TRBV6-5 to TRBJ2-1; 14 bases are a match to TRBD2. Germline CDR1 and CDR2: MNHEY and SVGAGI. CDR3 length: 19 residues. The V gene end was trimmed by 0 bases and the J gene end by 9 bases; junction bases not matched to a gene: 13. CDR3 region: CASSYSTGWGLAGDGEQFF. In DNA, the CDR3 is TGTGCCAGCAGTTACTCGACAGGCTGGGGACTAGCGGGAGACGGTGAGCAGTTCTTC.

V and J are TRBV28 and TRBJ2-3; 8 bases map to TRBD2. This CDR3 is built from 20 residues. Trimming cost V 5 bases and J 2 bases; bases outside gene matches: 21. Per the germline V gene, CDR1 is MDHEN and CDR2 is SYDVKM. The CDR3 region has the DNA TGTGCCAGCAGTACTCGCCGACTAGCGTACAACCCTGAGCCCACAGATACGCAGTATTTT. Amino acid sequence: CASSTRRLAYNPEPTDTQYF.

J is TRBJ2-7 and V is TRBV28, with 9 bases fitting TRBD1. Germline trimming cut 5 bases from V and 2 bases from J; bases unmatched to any gene: 7. Germline V CDR1 and CDR2: MDHEN, SYDVKM. The CDR3 has 15 residues. CDR3 protein: CASSDSTGGTYEQYF. The CDR3 nucleotides read TGTGCCAGCAGTGACTCGACAGGGGGGACCTACGAGCAGTACTTC.

The chain's CDR3 is CASSLAGTGGWNEQFF. CDR3 sequence (DNA): TGTGCCAGCAGCTTGGCCGGGACAGGGGGCTGGAATGAGCAGTTCTTC. This sequence joins TRBV5-5 and TRBJ2-1, with 12 bases matching TRBD1. The CDR3 loop spans 16 amino acids. Trimming at V came to 0 bases and at J to 7 bases, leaving 5 bases not matched to a gene. From germline, CDR1 is SGHKS and CDR2 YYEKEE (reference sequence).

A few counts support this clonotype. The rearrangement links TRBV9 to TRBJ1-4, with 9 bases matching TRBD1. CDR1 and CDR2 from the germline V gene are SGDLS and YYNGEE. CDR3 length: 15 residues. V gave up 3 bases and J gave up 8 bases; unmatched junction bases: 8. The CDR3 sequence is CASSAGGQGNEKLFF. The CDR3 DNA reads as TGTGCCAGCAGCGCCGGGGGACAGGGTAACGAAAAACTGTTTTTT.

The chain recombines TRBV6-2 or TRBV6-3 with TRBJ2-3, with a possible D match to TRBD1 (5 bases). Trimming removed 0 bases from V and 4 bases from J, with 20 bases in between. The length of the CDR3 is 18 residues. Germline V CDR1 and CDR2: MNHEY, SVGEGT. The CDR3 DNA sequence: TGTGCCAGCAGTTACTCGATTCTTGGACACTCAAAGGCAGATACGCAGTATTTT. It yields the protein CASSYSILGHSKADTQYF.

This clonotype was detected only a few times. V gene TRBV6-2 or TRBV6-3 combines with J gene TRBJ1-2; D is undetermined. Per germline, CDR1 MNHEY and CDR2 SVGEGT. The CDR3 is made up of 13 amino acids. Trimming took 6 bases from V and 8 from J, leaving 16 bases between them. The CDR3 loop reads CASSPGEAWGYTF. DNA of the CDR3: TGTGCCAGCAGCCCCGGCGAGGCGTGGGGCTACACCTTC.

This sequence joins TRBV28 and TRBJ1-2, with TRBD1 as a possible D gene (5 bases). Trimming cost V 1 base and J 4 bases, with 13 bases left between them. In germline, CDR1 is MDHEN, CDR2 SYDVKM. The CDR3 is 15 residues long. The CDR3 nucleotides read TGTGCCAGCAGTTTATACCCGACAGATACCTATGGCTACACCTTC. This encodes CASSLYPTDTYGYTF.

This clonotype was observed a single time. This rearrangement joins TRBV2 to TRBJ2-2; D not resolved. The ends were cut back, 11 bases at V and 3 bases at J, with 7 bases in the middle. The germline V gene has CDR1 SNHLY and CDR2 FYNNEI. This CDR3 comprises 11 residues. The CDR3 sequence is CAYSDTGELFF. CDR3 sequence (DNA): TGTGCCTACAGTGACACCGGGGAGCTGTTTTTT.

This clonotype was observed at least ten times. The rearrangement links TRBV10-3 to TRBJ1-5; a possible D gene is TRBD1 (6 bases). The CDR3 loop spans 14 amino acids. Trimming pared 5 bases from V and 3 bases from J, leaving 11 bases between. The V gene's germline CDR1 is ENHRY and CDR2 SYGVKD. Here the CDR3 DNA reads TGTGCCATCAGTCCCTCAGGGGCCAATCAGCCCCAGCATTTT. Its protein product is CAISPSGANQPQHF.

The chain joins TRBV6-1 to TRBJ2-2; TRBD2 is a possible D gene (5 bases). Trimming removed 6 bases from V and 1 base from J, with 12 bases in between. CDR1 and CDR2 from the germline V gene are MNHNS and SASEGT. The CDR3 covers 15 residues. The DNA of the CDR3 is TGTGCCAGCAGACATGGACTTGAGAACACCGGGGAGCTGTTTTTT. Translated: CASRHGLENTGELFF.

On this clonotype: A single base separates this from a much larger clone, so it may be a read error. V and J are TRBV7-9 and TRBJ2-7; D gene ambiguous. This CDR3 is built from 13 residues. CDR1 SEHNR and CDR2 FQNEAQ come from the germline V gene (reference sequence). V lost 0 bases to trimming and J lost 4 bases, with 7 bases between them. DNA for the CDR3: TGTGCCAGCAGCTTAGCAGCTAAGTACGAGCAGTACTTC. Protein product: CASSLAAKYEQYF.

This clonotype appeared many times. The chain links TRBV7-9 to TRBJ2-7, with unresolved D. Germline lookup yields CDR1 SEHNR and CDR2 FQNEAQ (reference sequence). This CDR3 has 12 amino acids. V dropped 2 bases and J dropped 6 bases, with 8 bases sitting between them. The DNA of the CDR3 is TGTGCCAGCAGCTTATTCCTCTCCGAGCAGTACTTC. Its protein is CASSLFLSEQYF.

This sequence joins TRBV21-1 and TRBJ1-1; TRBD1 was called by the table and not checked on the DNA. TRBV21-1 is marked as a pseudogene. CDR3 length: 15 amino acids. The CDR3 reads CASSNLCRGYTEAFF. CDR3 bases: TGTGCCAGCAGCAACTTGTGTAGGGGCTACACTGAAGCTTTCTTT.

This clonotype was recorded many times. The chain is built from TRBV7-9 and TRBJ2-7; 11 nucleotides match TRBD2. This CDR3 has 16 amino acids. Germline V gene data show CDR1 as SEHNR and CDR2 as FQNEAQ (reference sequence). Trimming removed 5 bases from V and 0 bases from J; junction bases left unmatched: 6. CDR3 DNA sequence: TGTGCCAGCAGCGTCCCGACTAGCGGGAACTCCTACGAGCAGTACTTC. It encodes CASSVPTSGNSYEQYF.

This clonotype was recorded at least ten times. The V call is TRBV11-2, the J call TRBJ2-5; 9 bases line up with TRBD1. The CDR3 contains 14 residues. Germline trimming cut 5 bases from V and 5 bases from J; bases unmatched to any gene: 6. The germline V gene encodes CDR1 SGHAT and CDR2 FQNNGV. CDR3 amino acids: CASSHGQGIETQYF. The CDR3 DNA reads as TGTGCCAGCAGCCACGGACAGGGGATTGAGACCCAGTACTTC. Full variable domain (remainder filled in from reference TRBV11-2 and TRBJ2-5): EAGVAQSPRYKIIEKRQSVAFWCNPISGHATLYWYQQILGQGPKLLIQFQNNGVVDDSQLPKDRFSAERLKGVDSTLKIQPAKLEDSAVYLCASSHGQGIETQYFGPGTRLLVL.

The chain recombines TRBV12-3 or TRBV12-4 with TRBJ1-5; D is perhaps TRBD1 (5 bases). The CDR3 loop spans 15 amino acids. Trimming took off 2 bases at V and 3 bases at J, with 11 bases between the two ends. The CDR3 region has the DNA TGTGCCAGCAGTTTAACAGGACACATCAATCAGCCCCAGCATTTT. Protein product: CASSLTGHINQPQHF.

The rearrangement joins TRBV6-2 or TRBV6-3 to TRBJ2-5; 8 bases agree with TRBD2. In germline, CDR1 is MNHEY, CDR2 SVGEGT. V lost 2 bases and J lost 5; bases outside the gene matches: 10. This CDR3 is 16 amino acids long. The CDR3 spells CASSYVGAGVEETQYF. DNA of the CDR3: TGTGCCAGCAGTTACGTAGGAGCGGGAGTGGAGGAGACCCAGTACTTC.

The gene calls are TRBV7-9 and TRBJ2-5; no reliable D call. The CDR3 consists of 13 residues. Trimming stripped 4 bases from V and 0 bases from J, with 6 bases between. Germline V gene lookup returns CDR1 SEHNR and CDR2 FQNEAQ (reference sequence). As DNA, the CDR3 is TGTGCCAGCAGCTCGACATACCAAGAGACCCAGTACTTC. Its protein is CASSSTYQETQYF.